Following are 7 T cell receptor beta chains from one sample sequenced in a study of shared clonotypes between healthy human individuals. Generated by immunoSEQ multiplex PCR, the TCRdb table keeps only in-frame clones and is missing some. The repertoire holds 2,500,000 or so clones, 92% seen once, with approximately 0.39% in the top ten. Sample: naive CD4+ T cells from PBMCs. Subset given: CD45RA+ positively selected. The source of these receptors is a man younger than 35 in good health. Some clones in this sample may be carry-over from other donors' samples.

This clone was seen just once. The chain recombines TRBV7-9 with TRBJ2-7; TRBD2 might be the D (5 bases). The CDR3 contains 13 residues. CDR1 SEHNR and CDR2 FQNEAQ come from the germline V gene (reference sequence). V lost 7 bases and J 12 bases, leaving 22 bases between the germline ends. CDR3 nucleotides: TGTGCCAGCACCGAATCTGGTATTTGGGAGACGTACTTC. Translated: CASTESGIWETYF.

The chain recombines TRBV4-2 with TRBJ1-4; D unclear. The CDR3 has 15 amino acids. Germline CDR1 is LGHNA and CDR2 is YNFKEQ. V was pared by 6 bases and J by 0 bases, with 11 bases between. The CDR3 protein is CASRDRASTNEKLFF. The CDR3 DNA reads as TGTGCCAGCAGGGACCGTGCTTCAACTAATGAAAAACTGTTTTTT.

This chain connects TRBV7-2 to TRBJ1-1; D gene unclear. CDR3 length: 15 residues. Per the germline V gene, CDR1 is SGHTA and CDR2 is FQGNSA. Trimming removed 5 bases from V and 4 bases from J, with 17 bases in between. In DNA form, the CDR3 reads TGTGCCAGCAGCCGCCCCCGGACCTGGGTCACTGAAGCTTTCTTT. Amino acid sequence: CASSRPRTWVTEAFF.

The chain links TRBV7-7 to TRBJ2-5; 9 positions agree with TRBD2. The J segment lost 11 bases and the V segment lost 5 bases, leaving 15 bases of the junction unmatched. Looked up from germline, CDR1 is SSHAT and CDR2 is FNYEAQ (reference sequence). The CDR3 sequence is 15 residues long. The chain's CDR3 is CASSPAIAGAAVQYF. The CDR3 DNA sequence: TGTGCCAGCAGCCCCGCCATAGCGGGAGCGGCGGTTCAGTACTTC.

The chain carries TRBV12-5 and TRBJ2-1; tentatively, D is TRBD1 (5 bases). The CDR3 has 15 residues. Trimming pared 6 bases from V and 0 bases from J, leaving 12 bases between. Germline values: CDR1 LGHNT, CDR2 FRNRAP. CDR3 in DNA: TGTGCTAGTGGCCAGGGCTCGAGCTCCTACAATGAGCAGTTCTTC. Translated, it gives CASGQGSSSYNEQFF.

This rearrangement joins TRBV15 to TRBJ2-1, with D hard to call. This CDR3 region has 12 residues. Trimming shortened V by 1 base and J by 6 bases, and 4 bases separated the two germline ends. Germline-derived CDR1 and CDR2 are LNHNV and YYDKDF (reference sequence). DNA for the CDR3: TGTGCCACCAGCAGAGTGTCCAATGAGCAGTTCTTC. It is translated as CATSRVSNEQFF.

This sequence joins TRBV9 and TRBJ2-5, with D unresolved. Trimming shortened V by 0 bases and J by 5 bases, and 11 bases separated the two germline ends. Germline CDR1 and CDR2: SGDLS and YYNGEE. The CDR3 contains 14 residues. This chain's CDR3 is CASSVVGGLETQYF. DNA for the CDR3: TGTGCCAGCAGCGTAGTGGGTGGGCTGGAGACCCAGTACTTC. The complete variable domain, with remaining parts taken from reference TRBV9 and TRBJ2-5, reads DSGVTQTPKHLITATGQRVTLRCSPRSGDLSVYWYQQSLDQGLQFLIQYYNGEERAKGNILERFSAQQFPDLHSELNLSSLELGDSALYFCASSVVGGLETQYFGPGTRLLVL.